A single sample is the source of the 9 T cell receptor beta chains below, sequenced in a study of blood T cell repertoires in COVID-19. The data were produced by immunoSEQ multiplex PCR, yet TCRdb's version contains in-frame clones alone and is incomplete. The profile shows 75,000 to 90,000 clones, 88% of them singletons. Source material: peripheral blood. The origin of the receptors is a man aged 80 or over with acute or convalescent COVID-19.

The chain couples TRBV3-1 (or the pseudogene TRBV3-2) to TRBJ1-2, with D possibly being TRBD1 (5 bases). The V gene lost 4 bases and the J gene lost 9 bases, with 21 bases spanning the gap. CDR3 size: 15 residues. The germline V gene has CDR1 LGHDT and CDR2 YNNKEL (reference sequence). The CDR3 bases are TGTGCCAGCAGCCTCCGCCAGGGCACGGGTCTACGCTACACCTTC. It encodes CASSLRQGTGLRYTF.

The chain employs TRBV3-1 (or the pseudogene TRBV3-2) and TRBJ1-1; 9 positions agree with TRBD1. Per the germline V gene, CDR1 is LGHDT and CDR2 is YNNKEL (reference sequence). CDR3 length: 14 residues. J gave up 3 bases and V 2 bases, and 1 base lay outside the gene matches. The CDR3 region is CASSQWDRDTEAFF. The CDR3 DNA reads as TGTGCCAGCAGCCAATGGGACAGGGACACTGAAGCTTTCTTT.

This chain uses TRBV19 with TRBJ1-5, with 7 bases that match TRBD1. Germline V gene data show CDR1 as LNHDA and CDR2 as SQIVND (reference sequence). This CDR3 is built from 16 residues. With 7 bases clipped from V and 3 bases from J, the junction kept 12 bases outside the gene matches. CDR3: CASNEGQDLDNQPQHF. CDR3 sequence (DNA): TGTGCCAGTAACGAAGGACAGGATTTGGACAATCAGCCCCAGCATTTT.

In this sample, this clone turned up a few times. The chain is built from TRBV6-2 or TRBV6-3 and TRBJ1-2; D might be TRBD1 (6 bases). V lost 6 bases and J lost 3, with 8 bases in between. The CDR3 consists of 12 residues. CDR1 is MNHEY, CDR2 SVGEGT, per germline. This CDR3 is CASSNRDYGYTF. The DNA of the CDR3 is TGTGCCAGCAGCAACAGGGACTATGGCTACACCTTC.

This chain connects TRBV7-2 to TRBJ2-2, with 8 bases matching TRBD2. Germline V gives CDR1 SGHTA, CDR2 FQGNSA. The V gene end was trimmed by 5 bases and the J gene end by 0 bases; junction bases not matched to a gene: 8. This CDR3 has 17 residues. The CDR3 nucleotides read TGTGCCAGCAGCCCAAGGACTAGCCTTGCGAACACCGGGGAGCTGTTTTTT. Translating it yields CASSPRTSLANTGELFF.

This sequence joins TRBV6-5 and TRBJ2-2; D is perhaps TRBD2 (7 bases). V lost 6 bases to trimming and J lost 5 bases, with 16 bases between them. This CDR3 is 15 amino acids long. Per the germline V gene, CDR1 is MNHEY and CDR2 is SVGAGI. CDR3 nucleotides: TGTGCCAGCAGCCGGGAGGCCAGGGGAACCGGGGAGCTGTTTTTT. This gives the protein CASSREARGTGELFF.

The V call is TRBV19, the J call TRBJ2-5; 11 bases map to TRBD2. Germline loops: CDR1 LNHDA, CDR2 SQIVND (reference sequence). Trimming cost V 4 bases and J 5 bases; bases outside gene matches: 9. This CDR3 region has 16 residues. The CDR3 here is CASSTLAGGPRETQYF. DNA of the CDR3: TGTGCCAGTAGTACCTTAGCGGGAGGGCCTCGGGAGACCCAGTACTTC.

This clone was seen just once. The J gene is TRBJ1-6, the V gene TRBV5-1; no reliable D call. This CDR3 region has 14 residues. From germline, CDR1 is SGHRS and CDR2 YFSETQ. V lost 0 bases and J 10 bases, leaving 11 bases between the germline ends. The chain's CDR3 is CASSLDSGGSPLHF. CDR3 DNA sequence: TGCGCCAGCAGCTTGGACAGTGGAGGATCACCCCTCCACTTT. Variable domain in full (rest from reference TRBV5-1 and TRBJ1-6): KAGVTQTPRYLIKTRGQQVTLSCSPISGHRSVSWYQQTPGQGLQFLFEYFSETQRNKGNFPGRFSGRQFSNSRSEMNVSTLELGDSALYLCASSLDSGGSPLHFGNGTRLTVT.

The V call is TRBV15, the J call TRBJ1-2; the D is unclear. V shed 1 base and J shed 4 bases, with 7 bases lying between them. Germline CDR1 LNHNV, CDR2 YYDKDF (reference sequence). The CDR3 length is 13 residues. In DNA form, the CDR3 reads TGTGCCACCAGCAGAGGGGAGGGCTATGGCTACACCTTC. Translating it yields CATSRGEGYGYTF.